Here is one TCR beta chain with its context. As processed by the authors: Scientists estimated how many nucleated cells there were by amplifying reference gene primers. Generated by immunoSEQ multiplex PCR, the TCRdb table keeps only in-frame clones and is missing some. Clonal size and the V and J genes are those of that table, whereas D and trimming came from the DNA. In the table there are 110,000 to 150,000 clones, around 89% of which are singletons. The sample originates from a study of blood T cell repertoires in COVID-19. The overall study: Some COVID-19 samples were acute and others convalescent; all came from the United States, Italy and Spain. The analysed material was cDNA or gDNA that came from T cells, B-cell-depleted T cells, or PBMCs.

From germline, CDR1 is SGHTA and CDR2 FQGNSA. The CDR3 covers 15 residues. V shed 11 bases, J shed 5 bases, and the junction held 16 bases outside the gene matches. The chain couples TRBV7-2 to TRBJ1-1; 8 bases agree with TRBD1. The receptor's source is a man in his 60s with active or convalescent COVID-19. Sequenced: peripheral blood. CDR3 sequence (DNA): TGTGCCTCTCACAAAGCCCCGGACAGGGAAACTGAAGCTTTCTTT. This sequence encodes CASHKAPDRETEAFF.